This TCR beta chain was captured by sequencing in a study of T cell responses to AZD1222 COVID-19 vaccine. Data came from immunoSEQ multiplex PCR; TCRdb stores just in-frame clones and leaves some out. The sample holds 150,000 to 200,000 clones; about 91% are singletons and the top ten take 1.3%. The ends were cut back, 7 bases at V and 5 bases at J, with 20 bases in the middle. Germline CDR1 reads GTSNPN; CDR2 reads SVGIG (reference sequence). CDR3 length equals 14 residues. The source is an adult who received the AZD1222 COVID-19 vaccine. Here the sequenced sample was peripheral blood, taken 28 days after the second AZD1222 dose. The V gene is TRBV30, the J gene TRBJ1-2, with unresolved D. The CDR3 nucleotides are TGTGCCTACTCTTGGCCCGGGTACGAGTATGGCTACACCTTC. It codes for CAYSWPGYEYGYTF.